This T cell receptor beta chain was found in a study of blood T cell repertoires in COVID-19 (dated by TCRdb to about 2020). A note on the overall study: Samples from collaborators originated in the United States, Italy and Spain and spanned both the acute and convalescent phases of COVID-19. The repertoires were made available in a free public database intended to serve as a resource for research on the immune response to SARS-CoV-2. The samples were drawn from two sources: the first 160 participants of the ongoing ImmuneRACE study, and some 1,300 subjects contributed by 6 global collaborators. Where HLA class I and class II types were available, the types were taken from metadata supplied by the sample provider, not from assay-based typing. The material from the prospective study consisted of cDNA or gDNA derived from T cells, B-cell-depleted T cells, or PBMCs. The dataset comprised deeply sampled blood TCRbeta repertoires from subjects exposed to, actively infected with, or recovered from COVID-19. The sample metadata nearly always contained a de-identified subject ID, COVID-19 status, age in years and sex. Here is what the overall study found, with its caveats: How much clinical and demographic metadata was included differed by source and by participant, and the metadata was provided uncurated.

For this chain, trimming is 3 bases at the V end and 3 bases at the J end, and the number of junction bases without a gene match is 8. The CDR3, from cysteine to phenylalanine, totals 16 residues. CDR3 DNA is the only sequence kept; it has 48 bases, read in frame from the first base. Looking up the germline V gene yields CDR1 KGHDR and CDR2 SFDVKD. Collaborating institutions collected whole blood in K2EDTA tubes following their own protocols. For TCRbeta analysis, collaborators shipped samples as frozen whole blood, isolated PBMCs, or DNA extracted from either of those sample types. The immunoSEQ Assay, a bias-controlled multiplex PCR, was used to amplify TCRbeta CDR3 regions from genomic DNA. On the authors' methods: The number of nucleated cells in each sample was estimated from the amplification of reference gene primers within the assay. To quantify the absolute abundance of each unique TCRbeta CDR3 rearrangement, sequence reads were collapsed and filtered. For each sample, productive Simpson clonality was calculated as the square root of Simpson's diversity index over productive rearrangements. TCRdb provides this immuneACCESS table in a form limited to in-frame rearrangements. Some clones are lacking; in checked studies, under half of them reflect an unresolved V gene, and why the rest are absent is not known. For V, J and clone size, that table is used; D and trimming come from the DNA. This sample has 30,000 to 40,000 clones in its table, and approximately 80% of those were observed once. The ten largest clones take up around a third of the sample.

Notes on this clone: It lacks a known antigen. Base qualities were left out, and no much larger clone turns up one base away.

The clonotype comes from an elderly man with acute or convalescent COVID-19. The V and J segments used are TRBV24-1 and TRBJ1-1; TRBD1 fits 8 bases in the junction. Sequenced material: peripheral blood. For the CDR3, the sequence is CATSDAQGAQDTEAFF. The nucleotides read TGTGCCACCAGTGATGCTCAGGGGGCGCAGGACACTGAAGCTTTCTTT.